This TCR beta chain was sequenced in a study of shared clonotypes between healthy human individuals. Around 90 million PBMCs served as the genomic DNA source for unsorted samples. Germline CDR1 reads ENHRY; CDR2 reads SYGVKD. Between the trimmed V and J ends, which lost 0 bases and 0 bases, there was a span of 6 bases. There are 14 residues in the CDR3. Several immunoSEQ plates received, in even portions, the genomic DNA of each subset. The sequenced material, unsorted PBMC DNA, was run on ten immunoSEQ deep assay plates. Produced via immunoSEQ multiplex PCR; TCRdb's table is partial and in-frame only. The sample lists over 95,000 clones; about 45% were seen once. This clone appeared a few times. The antigen is not known. General study points: What limited the represented genetic and exposure-history diversity was the small number of donors.

The chain carries TRBV10-3 and TRBJ2-7; D may be TRBD1 or TRBD2 (5 bases each). This TCR was sampled from a woman aged 40 to 50 in good health. Some clones in this sample may be carry-over from other donors' samples. The sample taken for sequencing was PBMCs. The CDR3 DNA follows: TGTGCCATCAGTGAGTCTGGGGGCTCCTACGAGCAGTACTTC. Its translation: CAISESGGSYEQYF.